This TCR beta chain was identified in a study of cytomegalovirus exposure and HLA in healthy donors listed by TCRdb under 2017. About the full investigation: An earlier analysis of approximately 550 of the donors reported about 290 Gb of sequence data and 117 million unique TCR beta sequences from 150 million to 200 million T cells. Approximately 310 gigabases of sequencing data and approximately 85 million unique TCR sequences were included in an early release covering 550 to 650 HLA-typed donors. Of the roughly 400 genotyped donors, 65% to 90% were placed in the genetic ancestry cluster associated with self-reported Caucasian donors. The aim of the study was to test whether cataloging public T cell receptors could identify signatures of past pathogen exposure. The study profiled the T cell repertoires of hundreds of subjects by immunosequencing and related them to cytomegalovirus serostatus. In addition to the first cohort of hundreds of subjects, a separate validation cohort of approximately 110 different subjects was used. The study combined high-throughput TCR immunosequencing, statistical association of individual TCRs with disease status, and machine learning to predict cytomegalovirus infection status. A later analysis re-examined previously published TCR beta repertoires from just over 650 donors and added high-resolution HLA genotyping to investigate patterns of TCR occurrence. In the later analysis, no new phenotypic data were used to find candidate immune exposures; instead, reliance was placed on TCR beta sequences and their occurrence across donors. An earlier analysis of 587 of the donors applied high-throughput TCR beta sequencing to assess whether each TCR beta V gene segment acted as functional or pseudogenic. Alongside the repertoire data, information on donor age, sex, ethnicity and CMV serostatus was compiled. A later genetic analysis used genome-wide SNP genotypes for about three fifths of the roughly 700 donors, treating that subset as a discovery cohort. Every discovery cohort repertoire had been produced on one sequencing platform. HLA typing included class I and class II loci at four-digit resolution. The number of typed donors differed by locus: roughly 629-640 for A, B, C, DRB1 and DQB1; 500 to 550 for DQA1; over 600 for DPA1; and roughly 470 for DPB1. Four or five DR-DQ haplotypes were handled as single units for association and clustering because linkage in the cohort was strong. Among under 450 genotyped donors of the cohort, an average of roughly 240,000 unique TCR beta nucleotide sequences were sequenced per donor, around 20% of them non-productive.

Comments on this clone: The antigen this receptor binds is unknown. No qualities accompany the bases; no much larger clone lies one base away.

Study-level results and caveats: Because counts were too low, roughly 17 rarely observed V segments, including chromosome 9 orphons, were left out of the earlier analysis of some 600 of the donors. For the cohort, immune exposure information was limited to CMV serostatus. Across donors, most TCR sequences were observed very rarely, whereas some public TCRs were present in many individuals. HLA typing was unavailable for some donors at each locus, so association tests used only the typed subset. According to the authors, the approach could potentially be generalized to other disease states and immunological phenotypes. A group of highly shared sequence variants was considered likely to be a technical artifact of the sequencing pipeline. Correlated functional status among segregating V segments might reflect linkage disequilibrium, but an unknown experimental factor could not be ruled out. Several of the top co-occurrence clusters appeared to be linked to parvovirus B19, influenza, CMV and Epstein-Barr virus, according to a later analysis. A later analysis associated 16,951 TCR beta sequences with specific HLA alleles at a false discovery rate of 0.05. In an earlier analysis of some 500 of the donors, most TCR beta V segments appeared in productive rearrangements about 87% or about 30% of the time, broadly matching IMGT annotations. Strong co-occurrence of HLA alleles, especially DR and DQ, made assigning TCR associations to individual alleles difficult. A few of the identified cytomegalovirus-associated TCR beta chains were confirmed in vitro to be specific for cytomegalovirus antigens. Sequencing depth was assumed to be roughly uniform across donors in the presence/absence analyses, though that assumption may not hold. A further reported finding was that TCR beta sequences accurately predicted the HLA-A and HLA-B alleles for most subjects in the first cohort. The classifier was reported to diagnose cytomegalovirus status with high specificity and sensitivity in both the original and validation cohorts. A later analysis found that most CMV-associated TCR beta chains appeared HLA-restricted, with HLA associations seemingly driven largely by CMV exposure. A later genetic analysis reported fewer N-insertions in productive TCRs among donors in an Asian-associated ancestry cluster than the roughly 650-donor mean. A later genetic analysis associated a missense DCLRE1C variant with V-gene and J-gene trimming of TCR beta chains, and an independent cohort replicated the association. Only TCR beta chains were sequenced in this cohort, and the absence of alpha or paired-chain data limited detectable features. Compared with equally common non-associated chains, HLA-associated TCR beta chains in a later analysis were more clonally expanded and had lower generation probabilities. In a later analysis, TCR association rates were found to vary across HLA loci, with the most associated TCRs seen for DRB1 alleles and the fewest for HLA-C alleles. Because the 87-base-pair reads could not distinguish some IMGT-functional V segments, including TRBV6-2 and TRBV6-3, those segments were excluded. The study gave a list of under 200 TCR beta chains associated with cytomegalovirus.

Receptor amplification or capture employed the immunoSEQ multiplex PCR assay. A mixture of 60 forward primers for TCR Vbeta segments and 13 reverse primers for TCR Jbeta segments was used in the multiplex PCR. The CDR3 region of rearranged TCR beta genes was amplified from genomic DNA with a multiplex PCR assay. Amplified TCR beta libraries were sequenced as 87-base-pair reads on the Illumina HiSeq System. Concerning the study's data processing: A later analysis counted some 80 million unique TCR beta chains across the 550 to 700 repertoires, and about 10 million of these chains were shared by at least two donors. To remove PCR and sequencing errors, raw reads were error-corrected and collapsed into unique sequences using a nearest-neighbor algorithm that merged closely related sequences. V, D and J gene segments were assigned by aligning CDR3 sequences to IMGT reference sequences. For a sequence to be retained, at least a six-nucleotide match to both a V gene segment and a J gene segment was required. A rearrangement counted as productive if the CDR3 had no stop codons and remained in frame with V and J, and every other rearrangement counted as non-productive. CDR3 was defined by IMGT convention, running from the second conserved V-encoded cysteine to the conserved J-encoded phenylalanine. The earlier analysis of 500 to 750 of the donors excluded any sequence lacking an unambiguous match to a single V gene segment. In an earlier analysis of some 590 of the donors, V segments were called functional above 56.7% productive rearrangements and were called segregating when the between-donor standard deviation exceeded 5%. A statistical classification framework was built for diagnosing cytomegalovirus status from the catalog of TCR beta chain sequences. V and J gene assignment, in a later analysis, came from comparing TCR nucleotide sequences with IMGT/GENE-DB human TR gene sequences. The TCRdist pipeline was used in a later analysis to assign CDR3 sequences and most-parsimonious VDJ recombination scenarios. In a later analysis, every TCR beta chain was defined by the combination of its CDR3 amino acid sequence and its V-gene family, and reads without a unique V-gene family were dropped. A later analysis removed several hundred highly shared, low-generation-probability nucleotide sequences to deal with suspected cross-contamination and a sequencing artifact. For each public chain, a later analysis derived a clonal expansion index from normalized ranks of inferred template counts within each repertoire. In a later analysis, generation probabilities were computed with a VDJ recombination model fitted to out-of-frame rearrangements, and the resulting probabilities were checked against IGoR. In a later analysis, hypergeometric tests were used to score TCR-TCR, TCR-HLA and TCR-CMV co-occurrence, with a repertoire-size bias correction applied to TCR pairs. False discovery rates were estimated in a later analysis by permuting HLA or CMV assignments 20 times. In a later analysis, co-occurring TCRs were grouped using DBSCAN, and TCRdist sequence similarity was added for clustering within HLA-allele-positive subsets. Repertoires with fewer than 30,000 or more than 120,000 public chains, plus five repertoires with anomalous nucleotide sharing, were excluded from co-occurrence clustering. Not all clones reach the TCRdb copy of this immuneACCESS table, which keeps in-frame sequences only. Checked studies attribute under half of the gap to unresolved V genes and leave the rest unexplained. Clonal size and the V and J genes are those of that table, whereas D and trimming came from the DNA. This sample lists about 160,000 clones; 84% were detected once. 0.35% to 0.45% of the sample is taken by the ten largest.

The cohort was made up of 500 to 800 healthy bone marrow donors. Cohort members were all nominally healthy when sampled, although unrecorded immune exposures were likely present. The donor was CMV seronegative and belonged to the group of 380 or so seronegative cohort members. Every donor gave a peripheral blood sample, and the peripheral blood mononuclear cells from that sample were used for TCR beta sequencing. Genomic DNA extraction from the blood cell samples was performed with the Qiagen DNeasy Blood Extraction Kit. CDR1 and CDR2 are read off the germline V gene as MDHEN and SYDVKM. The trim is 3 bases for V and 4 bases for J, with a gap of 27 bases between the germline ends. Inclusive of the bounding cysteine and phenylalanine, the CDR3 is 19 residues long. The only DNA kept is the CDR3, 57 bases in frame from the first base.

The sequenced sample consisted of PBMCs. The source is a boy under 10 years old in good health and CMV-seronegative. The V and J segments used are TRBV28 and TRBJ1-2; matching of 5 bases hints at TRBD1 as the D gene. The CDR3 here reads CASSFPLSSDSLKFYGYTF. The nucleotide sequence reads as follows: TGTGCCAGCAGTTTTCCCCTCTCCAGTGACAGCCTAAAATTCTATGGCTACACCTTC.